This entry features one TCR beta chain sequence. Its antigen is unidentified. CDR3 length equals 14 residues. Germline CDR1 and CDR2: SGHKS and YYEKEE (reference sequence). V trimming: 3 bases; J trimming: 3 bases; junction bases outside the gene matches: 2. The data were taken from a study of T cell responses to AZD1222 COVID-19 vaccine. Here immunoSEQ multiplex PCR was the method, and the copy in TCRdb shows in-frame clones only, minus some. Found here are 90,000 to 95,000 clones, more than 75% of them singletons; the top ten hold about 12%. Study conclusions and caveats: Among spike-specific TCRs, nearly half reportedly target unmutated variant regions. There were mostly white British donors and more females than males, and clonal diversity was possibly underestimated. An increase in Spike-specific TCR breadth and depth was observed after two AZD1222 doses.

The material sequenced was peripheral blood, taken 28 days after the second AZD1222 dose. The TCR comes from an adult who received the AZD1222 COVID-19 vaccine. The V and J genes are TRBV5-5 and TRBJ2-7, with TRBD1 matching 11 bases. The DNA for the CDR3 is TGTGCCAGCAGCTCCGGGACAGGGGGCTACGAGCAGTACTTC. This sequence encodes CASSSGTGGYEQYF.